Listed here are 15 T cell receptor beta chains from one sample, sequenced in a study of T cells of healthy individuals. TCRdb passed the 5' RACE reads through MiXCR, listing each CDR3 protein once. The sample yields about 63,000 distinct CDR3 sequences, about a sixth seen once. The receptors shown here come from a human donor in good health.

Ten or more counts support this clonotype. The V and J genes are TRBV20-1 and TRBJ2-6; D might be TRBD1 or TRBD2, each matching 5 bases. The CDR3 totals 12 residues. Between the trimmed V and J ends, which lost 7 bases and 12 bases, there was a span of 16 bases. The V gene's germline CDR1 is DFQATT and CDR2 SNEGSKA (reference sequence). The CDR3 protein is CSVSGPGGVLTF. The CDR3 region has the DNA TGCAGTGTATCTGGGCCTGGGGGCGTCCTGACTTTC.

This clonotype was observed a few times. J is TRBJ2-7 and V is TRBV21-1. TRBV21-1 is described as a pseudogene. The CDR3 loop spans 15 amino acids. DNA of the CDR3: TGTGCCAGCAGCAACCGTAAACCCATCTCCTACGAGCAGTACTTC. This translates into CASSNRKPISYEQYF.

The chain uses TRBV6-2 or TRBV6-3 and TRBJ1-1; D might be TRBD1 (5 bases). CDR3 length: 14 residues. V was clipped by 8 bases and J by 3 bases, with 16 bases between them. The germline gives CDR1 MNHEY, CDR2 SVGEGT. CDR3 sequence reads: CASVGTLSYTEAFF. The CDR3 nucleotides are TGTGCCAGCGTGGGGACCCTTTCCTACACTGAAGCTTTCTTT.

Many counts were recorded for this clonotype. This chain links TRBV7-2 with TRBJ1-5; D gene ambiguous. Germline lookup yields CDR1 SGHTA and CDR2 FQGNSA. The CDR3 contains 14 residues. Between the trimmed V and J ends, which lost 3 bases and 5 bases, there was a span of 11 bases. In DNA, the CDR3 is TGTGCCAGCAGCTTCGTACAGACTGATCAGCCCCAGCATTTT. It is translated as CASSFVQTDQPQHF.

This clonotype turned up a few times. The chain carries TRBV20-1 and TRBJ1-5; D is unclear. V lost 0 bases and J 2 bases, leaving 8 bases between the germline ends. The CDR3 consists of 14 residues. CDR1 DFQATT and CDR2 SNEGSKA come from the germline V gene (reference sequence). CDR3 protein: CSARDRGGNQPQHF. The CDR3 DNA reads as TGCAGTGCTAGAGATCGGGGTGGCAATCAGCCCCAGCATTTT.

The sample holds a few counts of this clonotype. The rearrangement links TRBV20-1 to TRBJ2-1; TRBD2 matches at 15 bases. The CDR3 has 16 amino acids. The germline CDR1 and CDR2 sequences are DFQATT and SNEGSKA (reference sequence). V gave up 1 base and J gave up 7 bases; unmatched junction bases: 5. CDR3: CSARGEGTSGRNEQFF. CDR3 DNA: TGCAGTGCTAGAGGGGAGGGGACTAGCGGGAGGAATGAGCAGTTCTTC.

In this sample, this clonotype turned up a few times. This chain uses TRBV24-1 with TRBJ1-5; tentatively, D is TRBD1 (5 bases). Germline-derived CDR1 and CDR2 are KGHDR and SFDVKD. This CDR3 is 15 amino acids long. V shed 2 bases and J shed 7 bases, with 14 bases lying between them. The CDR3 DNA sequence: TGTGCCACCAGTGATTCCAGGGAAAGGGGCCAGCCCCAGCATTTT. Amino acid sequence: CATSDSRERGQPQHF.

This clonotype was observed at least ten times. The rearrangement links TRBV5-1 to TRBJ1-1; D not resolved. This CDR3 has 12 residues. Germline CDR1 reads SGHRS; CDR2 reads YFSETQ. V was cut by 0 bases and J by 8 bases, with 8 bases left in between. The CDR3 DNA reads TGCGCCAGCAGCTTGGCCCTAGGGGAAGCTTTCTTT. Translated: CASSLALGEAFF.

This clonotype was found many times. The chain is built from TRBV9 and TRBJ2-1; TRBD2 agrees at 16 bases. The CDR3 length is 18 residues. The V segment lost 0 bases and the J segment 5 bases; nucleotides outside the gene matches: 5. Germline CDR1 and CDR2: SGDLS and YYNGEE. For the CDR3, the DNA is TGTGCCAGCAGCGTAGTAGGGACTAGCGGGAGGGGGCACAATGAGCAGTTCTTC. This codes for CASSVVGTSGRGHNEQFF. The entire variable domain, with the rest obtained from reference TRBV9 and TRBJ2-1, is as follows: DSGVTQTPKHLITATGQRVTLRCSPRSGDLSVYWYQQSLDQGLQFLIQYYNGEERAKGNILERFSAQQFPDLHSELNLSSLELGDSALYFCASSVVGTSGRGHNEQFFGPGTRLTVL.

The chain has TRBV7-6 and TRBJ1-2; 11 bases are a match to TRBD1. Trimming took 4 bases from V and 4 from J; bases not matched to a gene: 11. This CDR3 is 17 amino acids long. Germline CDR1 and CDR2: SGHVS and FNYEAQ. The chain's CDR3 is CASSSYRDRGRSYGYTF. The CDR3 nucleotides read TGTGCCAGCAGCTCATACCGGGACAGGGGGAGGAGCTATGGCTACACCTTC.

The gene calls are TRBV6-2 or TRBV6-3 and TRBJ2-1; tentatively, D is TRBD1 (5 bases). V was pared by 6 bases and J by 6 bases, with 9 bases between. Germline values: CDR1 MNHEY, CDR2 SVGEGT. This CDR3 comprises 12 residues. The CDR3 nucleotides are TGTGCCAGCAGCGAGACAGTCAATGAGCAGTTCTTC. Its protein product is CASSETVNEQFF.

The table lists this clonotype with many counts. The chain links TRBV2 to TRBJ1-1; maybe TRBD1 (6 bases). Germline V CDR1 and CDR2: SNHLY, FYNNEI. The CDR3 contains 14 residues. V was shortened by 2 bases and J by 7 bases, with 14 bases between the two germline ends. The CDR3 is CASSEFLGAREAFF. CDR3 DNA sequence: TGTGCCAGCAGTGAATTTTTGGGGGCGCGTGAAGCTTTCTTT. The whole variable domain, filled in from reference TRBV2 and TRBJ1-1, reads EPEVTQTPSHQVTQMGQEVILRCVPISNHLYFYWYRQILGQKVEFLVSFYNNEISEKSEIFDDQFSVERPDGSNFTLKIRSTKLEDSAMYFCASSEFLGAREAFFGQGTRLTVV.

The V and J genes are TRBV27 and TRBJ1-1; weak D call: TRBD1 (5 bases). With 5 bases removed from V and 3 bases from J, the gap between germline ends came to 25 bases. CDR1 and CDR2 from the germline V gene are MNHEY and SMNVEV (reference sequence). This CDR3 comprises 18 residues. The CDR3 DNA is TGTGCCAGCAGTCCAAGGGTGCAGGGACGGTATAGGGACACTGAAGCTTTCTTT. It yields the protein CASSPRVQGRYRDTEAFF.

The table lists this clonotype with a few counts. This chain joins TRBV10-3 and TRBJ2-7; 7 bases line up with TRBD1. Per germline, CDR1 ENHRY and CDR2 SYGVKD. V dropped 4 bases and J dropped 3; count of bases not matched to a gene: 6. This CDR3 contains 14 residues. The CDR3 protein is CAISGGQTNYEQYF. Here the CDR3 DNA reads TGTGCCATCAGTGGGGGACAGACTAACTACGAGCAGTACTTC.

There are many counts of this clonotype. The rearrangement uses TRBV7-6 and TRBJ2-5; 12 nucleotides match TRBD2. J was trimmed by 4 bases and V by 6 bases; bases with no gene match: 6. The germline V gene has CDR1 SGHVS and CDR2 FNYEAQ. The CDR3 spans 15 residues. CDR3 sequence: CASRLLAGGRETQYF. CDR3 coding DNA: TGTGCCAGCAGACTTCTAGCGGGAGGGCGAGAGACCCAGTACTTC.